This TCR beta chain emerged from a study of blood T cell repertoires in COVID-19. Background on the study: Both acute and convalescent COVID-19 samples were obtained from the United States, Italy and Spain.

Clones were sequenced by immunoSEQ multiplex PCR, and TCRdb holds only the in-frame ones, with some missing. This table has about 240,000 clones, 65% to 90% appearing once. This clone was seen just once. CDR1 WNHNN and CDR2 SYGVQD come from the germline V gene (reference sequence). Trimming took 6 bases from V and 3 from J; bases not matched to a gene: 8. The CDR3 consists of 16 residues. The V and J genes are TRBV10-1 and TRBJ2-5; 12 positions agree with TRBD2. Specimen: peripheral blood. The receptor was isolated from a man in his forties or fifties with COVID-19, enrolled during active disease. The chain's CDR3 is CASSSTSGGPKETQYF. CDR3 coding DNA: TGCGCCAGCAGCTCCACTAGCGGGGGGCCCAAAGAGACCCAGTACTTC.